The 27 T cell receptor beta chains below were found in one sample sequenced in a study of blood T cell repertoires in COVID-19. Only in-frame clones appear in the TCRdb table, and some are missing; sequencing was by immunoSEQ multiplex PCR. The table shows almost 350,000 clones, with roughly 90% occurring only once. Sequenced material: peripheral blood. Every receptor here comes from a woman aged 60 to 75 with COVID-19, enrolled during active disease.

The V call is TRBV7-9, the J call TRBJ2-5; 8 positions agree with TRBD1. The CDR3 is made up of 15 amino acids. CDR1 and CDR2 (germline): SEHNR, FQNEAQ (reference sequence). Trimming took 2 bases from V and 5 from J; bases not matched to a gene: 7. CDR3 sequence reads: CASSLQGASEETQYF. CDR3 DNA: TGTGCCAGCAGCTTACAGGGGGCGTCGGAGGAGACCCAGTACTTC.

J is TRBJ2-3 and V is TRBV10-1; D might be TRBD1 (5 bases). CDR3 length: 13 amino acids. Germline CDR1 WNHNN, CDR2 SYGVQD (reference sequence). V shed 8 bases and J shed 0 bases, with 9 bases lying between them. CDR3 sequence: CASGASSTDTQYF. As DNA, the CDR3 is TGCGCCAGCGGGGCCTCTAGCACAGATACGCAGTATTTT.

The table lists this clone with a few counts. J is TRBJ2-3 and V is TRBV5-1; unclear D gene. V dropped 1 base and J dropped 5 bases, with 5 bases sitting between them. This CDR3 contains 12 residues. Germline-derived CDR1 and CDR2 are SGHRS and YFSETQ. CDR3 loop: CASSLSIDTQYF. As DNA, the CDR3 is TGCGCCAGCAGCTTGTCCATAGATACGCAGTATTTT.

The chain carries TRBV11-2 and TRBJ1-1; maybe TRBD1 (6 bases). From germline, CDR1 is SGHAT and CDR2 FQNNGV. Trimming left V 5 bases short and J 3 bases short, with 16 bases between. CDR3 length: 15 amino acids. Written as DNA, the CDR3 is TGTGCCAGCAGCCCACACAGGGCGGGGGACACTGAAGCTTTCTTT. Amino acid sequence: CASSPHRAGDTEAFF.

This chain links TRBV7-9 with TRBJ2-7; no firm D call. Trimming pared 3 bases from V and 2 bases from J, leaving 11 bases between. Germline V CDR1 and CDR2: SEHNR, FQNEAQ (reference sequence). The CDR3 loop spans 14 amino acids. CDR3 nucleotide sequence: TGTGCCAGCAGCTTGAACCTAATCCCCTACGAGCAGTACTTC. This gives the protein CASSLNLIPYEQYF.

CDR3 loop: CASSLRPDTQYF. DNA for the CDR3: TGTGCCAGCAGCTTGCGCCCAGATACGCAGTATTTT. V is TRBV7-8 and J is TRBJ2-3; D ambiguous. Germline lookup yields CDR1 SGHVS and CDR2 FQNEAQ. This CDR3 has 12 residues. V lost 3 bases and J 4 bases, leaving 5 bases between the germline ends.

Here the CDR3 DNA reads TGTGCCAGCAGCCTCCCCCGAACTAGCGGGGGGGCAGGAGAGCAGTTCTTC. Translating gives CASSLPRTSGGAGEQFF. This sequence joins TRBV3-1 (or the pseudogene TRBV3-2) and TRBJ2-1; 13 bases align to TRBD2. J was trimmed by 10 bases and V by 4 bases; bases with no gene match: 13. From germline, CDR1 is LGHDT and CDR2 YNNKEL (reference sequence). This CDR3 has 17 amino acids.

The J gene is TRBJ1-1, the V gene TRBV7-8; D is ambiguous. The CDR3 is 13 residues long. Trimming stripped 1 base from V and 5 bases from J, with 8 bases between. Germline lookup yields CDR1 SGHVS and CDR2 FQNEAQ. The CDR3 DNA follows: TGTGCCAGCAGCTTAGGTCGAGAGACTGAAGCTTTCTTT. Translation gives CASSLGRETEAFF.

The rearrangement links TRBV7-9 to TRBJ1-3; possibly TRBD1 for D (6 bases). The V gene's germline CDR1 is SEHNR and CDR2 FQNEAQ (reference sequence). V dropped 1 base and J dropped 8 bases, with 15 bases sitting between them. This CDR3 spans 15 amino acids. CDR3: CASSLEGGPKDTIYF. DNA for the CDR3: TGTGCCAGCAGCTTAGAAGGGGGACCAAAGGACACCATATATTTT.

The J gene is TRBJ2-7, the V gene TRBV5-1; D is possibly TRBD2 (5 bases). CDR3 size: 16 residues. V was pared by 0 bases and J by 6 bases, with 19 bases between. Looked up from germline, CDR1 is SGHRS and CDR2 is YFSETQ. The CDR3 here is CASSLEPSGGVIEQYF. The CDR3, as DNA: TGCGCCAGCAGCTTGGAACCTAGTGGAGGTGTGATCGAGCAGTACTTC.

This chain uses TRBV6-6 with TRBJ1-6; a possible D gene is TRBD1 (5 bases). The CDR3 loop spans 17 amino acids. Germline V gene data show CDR1 as MNHNY and CDR2 as SVGAGI (reference sequence). Trimming removed 5 bases at V and 7 bases at J, with 21 bases between. CDR3 sequence: CASSPSVGPRGNSPLHF. CDR3 in DNA: TGTGCCAGCAGTCCCTCGGTTGGGCCGCGGGGGAATTCACCCCTCCACTTT.

This chain uses TRBV6-1 with TRBJ1-2; D might be TRBD1 (6 bases). V lost 1 base, J lost 5 bases, and 11 bases lay in between. Germline V gives CDR1 MNHNS, CDR2 SASEGT. CDR3 length equals 14 residues. In DNA form, the CDR3 reads TGTGCCAGCAGTGAAGGCACAGGGCGTTATGGCTACACCTTC. Its protein is CASSEGTGRYGYTF.

The DNA for the CDR3 is TGTGCCAGCAGCAAACCGGCGGGACAGGGGAATGCAACTAATGAAAAACTGTTTTTT. Translating gives CASSKPAGQGNATNEKLFF. The rearrangement joins TRBV21-1 to TRBJ1-4; TRBD1 is taken as the D call from the table, unchecked against the DNA. TRBV21-1 is assigned pseudogene status. The CDR3 length is 19 residues.

V usage is TRBV7-2 and J usage is TRBJ2-3, with D perhaps TRBD1 (5 bases). V lost 8 bases and J lost 1, with 13 bases in between. CDR3 length: 14 residues. The germline CDR1 and CDR2 sequences are SGHTA and FQGNSA. The DNA of the CDR3 is TGTGCCAGCGTACACAGGTCTGGCACAGATACGCAGTATTTT. This gives the protein CASVHRSGTDTQYF.

The chain joins TRBV5-4 to TRBJ2-2, with 8 bases matching TRBD1. V lost 0 bases and J lost 3; bases outside the gene matches: 4. This CDR3 has 16 residues. Germline CDR1 reads SGHNT; CDR2 reads YYREEE (reference sequence). CDR3 nucleotide sequence: TGTGCCAGCAGCTTGGGCAGGGGGCTTGACACCGGGGAGCTGTTTTTT. Translating it yields CASSLGRGLDTGELFF.

J is TRBJ2-7 and V is TRBV4-1; D is perhaps TRBD1 (8 bases). V dropped 5 bases and J dropped 3 bases, with 17 bases sitting between them. Germline lookup yields CDR1 MGHRA and CDR2 YSYEKL. CDR3 length equals 15 residues. Written as DNA, the CDR3 is TGCGCCAGCAGCTCAGCGGGACAGGATAACTACGAGCAGTACTTC. Residues: CASSSAGQDNYEQYF.

The J gene is TRBJ1-2, the V gene TRBV28, with D maybe TRBD1 (5 bases). The CDR3 is made up of 14 amino acids. The germline CDR1 and CDR2 sequences are MDHEN and SYDVKM. Trimming took 5 bases from V and 0 from J, leaving 10 bases between them. In nucleotides, the CDR3 is TGTGCCAGCAGTGACAGAAATTCTAACTATGGCTACACCTTC. Its protein is CASSDRNSNYGYTF.

The chain couples TRBV28 to TRBJ1-6, with 7 bases lining up with TRBD1. Per the germline V gene, CDR1 is MDHEN and CDR2 is SYDVKM. The length of the CDR3 is 15 residues. The V gene end was trimmed by 5 bases and the J gene end by 13 bases; junction bases not matched to a gene: 14. The CDR3 coding sequence is TGTGCCAGCAGTACCCTGACAGGGCGTGTCAATCCCCTCCACTTT. Its protein product is CASSTLTGRVNPLHF.

The chain joins TRBV28 to TRBJ1-1, with D hard to call. The germline CDR1 and CDR2 sequences are MDHEN and SYDVKM. The V end lost 4 bases, the J end lost 7 bases, and 4 bases lay between the germline ends. The CDR3 loop spans 10 amino acids. CDR3 loop: CASSSNEAFF. CDR3 DNA sequence: TGTGCCAGCAGTTCAAATGAAGCTTTCTTT.

V and J are TRBV4-2 and TRBJ1-2; D not certain. V gave up 8 bases and J gave up 1 base, with 8 bases separating them. The CDR3 covers 12 residues. CDR1 and CDR2 (germline): LGHNA, YNFKEQ. CDR3 region: CASAGYNYGYTF. The CDR3 region has the DNA TGTGCCAGCGCGGGATATAACTATGGCTACACCTTC.

This chain links TRBV7-9 with TRBJ1-1; a weak D match, TRBD1 (5 bases). With 3 bases removed from V and 4 bases from J, the gap between germline ends came to 15 bases. The CDR3 is made up of 15 amino acids. The germline CDR1 and CDR2 sequences are SEHNR and FQNEAQ (reference sequence). This CDR3 is CASSFGKGVGTEAFF. CDR3 DNA sequence: TGTGCCAGCAGCTTTGGGAAAGGGGTGGGCACTGAAGCTTTCTTT.

The gene calls are TRBV14 and TRBJ2-2; D might be TRBD2 (6 bases). The V end lost 1 base, the J end lost 9 bases, and 15 bases lay between the germline ends. CDR1 is SGHDN, CDR2 FVKESK, per germline. The CDR3 totals 15 residues. The CDR3 nucleotides are TGTGCCAGCAGCCAAGGCCTAGCGTCTGTACGGGAGCTGTTTTTT. Its protein product is CASSQGLASVRELFF.

The chain uses TRBV25-1 and TRBJ2-2, with 9 bases lining up with TRBD1. Germline V gene lookup returns CDR1 MGHDK and CDR2 SYGVNS. Trimming removed 4 bases from V and 3 bases from J; junction bases left unmatched: 6. This CDR3 has 16 amino acids. CDR3 DNA: TGTGCCAGCAGTGGTGGACAGGGGTCTGACACCGGGGAGCTGTTTTTT. Translating gives CASSGGQGSDTGELFF.

The V and J genes are TRBV20-1 and TRBJ2-1; 7 bases map to TRBD1. The V gene's germline CDR1 is DFQATT and CDR2 SNEGSKA (reference sequence). This CDR3 has 11 residues. Unmatched junction bases numbered 2, after V lost 5 bases and J lost 7 bases. The DNA of the CDR3 is TGCAGTGCTCCACAGGGGAATGAGCAGTTCTTC. It encodes CSAPQGNEQFF.

This clone was seen only a few times. The V gene is TRBV14, the J gene TRBJ2-4, with a tentative D call TRBD2 (5 bases). Germline V gene lookup returns CDR1 SGHDN and CDR2 FVKESK. The length of the CDR3 is 17 residues. Trimming stripped 1 base from V and 1 base from J, with 14 bases between. CDR3 in amino acids: CASSQGELRWAKNIQYF. CDR3 DNA: TGTGCCAGCAGCCAAGGGGAGCTACGTTGGGCCAAAAACATTCAGTACTTC.

This sequence joins TRBV27 and TRBJ1-6, with 9 bases lining up with TRBD1. The CDR3 has 16 amino acids. V dropped 3 bases and J dropped 10; count of bases not matched to a gene: 10. CDR1 is MNHEY, CDR2 SMNVEV, per germline (reference sequence). The CDR3 loop is CASSFLPGQGGSPLHF. The CDR3 nucleotides are TGTGCCAGCAGTTTTCTCCCGGGACAGGGAGGGTCACCCCTCCACTTT.

The CDR3 bases are TGTGCCAGCTCACCCTGGGCAGGTGACTATGGCTACACCTTC. This translates into CASSPWAGDYGYTF. The genes are TRBV18 and TRBJ1-2; D unresolved. CDR1 is KGHSH and CDR2 is LQKENI in the germline V gene. The CDR3 extends over 14 amino acids. Deletions cut 3 bases from V and 3 bases from J, with 11 bases between.